This T cell receptor (beta chain) appears in the sequencing data of a study of cytomegalovirus exposure and HLA in healthy donors. Assay used: immunoSEQ multiplex PCR; TCRdb lists only in-frame clones, some missing. In the table there are tens of thousands of clones, approximately 88% of which are singletons. The CDR3 is 17 residues long. The V gene's germline CDR1 is SQVTM and CDR2 ANQGSEA. Trimming pared 0 bases from V and 0 bases from J, leaving 17 bases between. This clone was recorded once. The chain carries TRBV29-1 and TRBJ1-2; D is uncertain. The receptor was derived from a woman in her 30s in good health and CMV-seronegative. The sequencing input was PBMCs. CDR3 protein: CSVEDLWQDLANYGYTF. The CDR3 region has the DNA TGCAGCGTTGAAGATCTTTGGCAGGACTTAGCTAACTATGGCTACACCTTC.